This T cell receptor (beta chain) was identified during a study of shared clonotypes between healthy human individuals. CDR1 is LGHNT, CDR2 FRNRAP, per germline. This CDR3 spans 15 amino acids. Trimming took 5 bases from V and 2 from J, leaving 12 bases between them. Assay used: immunoSEQ multiplex PCR; TCRdb lists only in-frame clones, some missing. This sample has about 1 million clones, with more than 60% found just once. The rearrangement links TRBV12-5 to TRBJ1-4, with D perhaps TRBD1 (5 bases). The source is a man aged 18 to 30 in good health. The sample comprised memory CD4+ T cells sorted from blood. Subset meaning: CD45RA-negative fraction. CDR3 sequence (DNA): TGTGCTAGTGGTACGGGACTTCCGACTAATGAAAAACTGTTTTTT. Protein sequence: CASGTGLPTNEKLFF.